This T cell receptor (beta chain) is drawn from a study of cytomegalovirus exposure and HLA in healthy donors. This CDR3 spans 13 amino acids. V was pared by 3 bases and J by 3 bases, with 6 bases between. Germline V gives CDR1 SGHRS, CDR2 YFSETQ. There are a few counts of this clone. Antigen: not known. Primers included in the PCR were 60 Vbeta and 13 Jbeta primers. Sequencing was performed with immunoSEQ multiplex PCR; in TCRdb, only in-frame clones are kept and a portion is missing. The repertoire has approximately 150,000 clones, roughly 77% of them found once; the top ten carry about 3.5%. Points from the study as a whole: In terms of immune exposure information, only CMV serostatus was available.

V usage is TRBV5-1 and J usage is TRBJ1-4, with TRBD1 as a possible D gene (5 bases). The clonotype was recovered from a human donor in good health. The specimen was PBMCs. The CDR3 loop is CASSSGSNEKLFF. The CDR3 coding sequence is TGCGCCAGCAGCTCAGGGTCTAATGAAAAACTGTTTTTT. The full variable domain, completed using reference TRBV5-1 and TRBJ1-4, is KAGVTQTPRYLIKTRGQQVTLSCSPISGHRSVSWYQQTPGQGLQFLFEYFSETQRNKGNFPGRFSGRQFSNSRSEMNVSTLELGDSALYLCASSSGSNEKLFFGSGTQLSVL.